This TCR beta chain was retrieved from a study of blood T cell repertoires in COVID-19. Study at large: Italy, Spain and the United States were the sources of the convalescent and acute COVID-19 samples.

V was trimmed by 10 bases and J by 2 bases, leaving 14 bases between them. CDR3 length equals 13 residues. Germline lookup yields CDR1 SEHNR and CDR2 FQNEAQ (reference sequence). Using immunoSEQ multiplex PCR, the repertoire was profiled, and TCRdb retains in-frame clones only, with some absent. The sample has some 200,000 clones, roughly 92% seen once; the top ten hold 0.6% to 0.9%. Sequenced: peripheral blood. This TCR derives from a man under 40 with COVID-19, enrolled during active disease. The chain links TRBV7-9 to TRBJ1-2, with D hard to call. The CDR3 region has the DNA TGTGCCACCGAACGGAGCCGAAACTATGGCTACACCTTC. It specifies CATERSRNYGYTF.